These 17 T cell receptor beta chains were sequenced from one sample in a study of technical replicates of blood from a few donors. Repertoires were generated with immunoSEQ multiplex PCR, while TCRdb's copy carries only in-frame clones and drops some. The profile shows around 60,000 clones, about 91% of them singletons. The sequencing sample was made of PBMCs. All receptors come from a human donor in good health. Some clones in this sample may be carry-over from other donors' samples.

The chain carries TRBV4-3 and TRBJ2-3; 11 bases map to TRBD2. After removal of 3 bases from V and 1 base from J, the junction contained 3 bases not matched to a gene. The germline gives CDR1 LGHNA, CDR2 YSLEER. The length of the CDR3 is 16 residues. The DNA of the CDR3 is TGCGCCAGCAGCCACCTAGCGGGAGGAGGCACAGATACGCAGTATTTT. It is translated as CASSHLAGGGTDTQYF.

The chain employs TRBV15 and TRBJ2-1; the D gene is possibly TRBD1 (6 bases). There are 15 residues in the CDR3. Germline V gene data show CDR1 as LNHNV and CDR2 as YYDKDF (reference sequence). V was clipped by 7 bases and J by 0 bases, with 13 bases between them. For the CDR3, the DNA is TGTGCCACCACTGGGGGCGAAAGCTCCTACAATGAGCAGTTCTTC. As protein: CATTGGESSYNEQFF.

The genes are TRBV29-1 and TRBJ2-7; a possible D gene is TRBD1 (6 bases). Germline V CDR1 and CDR2: SQVTM, ANQGSEA. The CDR3 loop spans 12 amino acids. V lost 6 bases to trimming and J lost 5 bases, with 14 bases between them. CDR3 region: CSVGHHENEQYF. The CDR3 DNA reads TGCAGCGTGGGACACCACGAAAACGAGCAGTACTTC.

This chain links TRBV7-2 with TRBJ1-4; D gene ambiguous. Between the trimmed V and J ends, which lost 1 base and 7 bases, there was a span of 10 bases. This CDR3 contains 14 residues. Germline V CDR1 and CDR2: SGHTA, FQGNSA. CDR3 loop: CASSLVGEGEKLFF. In DNA, the CDR3 is TGTGCCAGCAGCTTAGTCGGGGAAGGTGAAAAACTGTTTTTT.

The CDR3 DNA sequence: TGCGCCAGCAGCCAAGACTGGGACACGAACACTGAAGCTTTCTTT. Translated: CASSQDWDTNTEAFF. The chain combines TRBV4-3 with TRBJ1-1, with D tentatively TRBD1 (6 bases). V gave up 0 bases and J gave up 1 base, with 9 bases separating them. CDR1 is LGHNA and CDR2 is YSLEER in the germline V gene. The CDR3 runs 15 residues.

The chain has TRBV19 and TRBJ2-3; tentatively, D is TRBD2 (7 bases). This CDR3 region has 15 residues. The V gene lost 7 bases and the J gene lost 0 bases, with 14 bases spanning the gap. Germline lookup yields CDR1 LNHDA and CDR2 SQIVND (reference sequence). DNA for the CDR3: TGTGCCAGTATTCGGGGGGCATCTAGCACAGATACGCAGTATTTT. This sequence encodes CASIRGASSTDTQYF.

The V call is TRBV19, the J call TRBJ2-5; TRBD1 is a possible D gene (5 bases). The germline V gene encodes CDR1 LNHDA and CDR2 SQIVND (reference sequence). Trimming removed 4 bases from V and 4 bases from J, with 13 bases in between. The CDR3 is made up of 14 amino acids. As DNA, the CDR3 is TGTGCCAGTAGTAGGGAATTAGGGGCAGAGACCCAGTACTTC. It yields the protein CASSRELGAETQYF.

J is TRBJ2-5 and V is TRBV10-3, with TRBD1 matching 8 bases. V dropped 10 bases and J dropped 3; count of bases not matched to a gene: 7. Germline assignment: CDR1 ENHRY and CDR2 SYGVKD. This CDR3 is 13 amino acids long. Here the CDR3 DNA reads TGTGCCACCAGAGGACAGGGAAAAGAGACCCAGTACTTC. Translating gives CATRGQGKETQYF.

The CDR3 DNA sequence: TGTGCCTGGAGTATGGGGGGGACCCAGTACTTC. This gives the protein CAWSMGGTQYF. The chain couples TRBV30 to TRBJ2-5; D is possibly TRBD2 (6 bases). Trimming took 2 bases from V and 7 from J, leaving 8 bases between them. The CDR3 contains 11 residues. Germline CDR1 GTSNPN, CDR2 SVGIG (reference sequence).

The chain links TRBV13 to TRBJ1-3; 7 nucleotides agree with TRBD1. With 6 bases clipped from V and 4 bases from J, the junction kept 6 bases outside the gene matches. CDR1 PRHDT and CDR2 FYEKMQ come from the germline V gene (reference sequence). The CDR3 contains 14 residues. The CDR3 bases are TGTGCCAGCAGTGCTAGGGGGCGCGGAAACACCATATATTTT. Translated: CASSARGRGNTIYF.

This chain uses TRBV7-9 with TRBJ2-2; 7 bases match TRBD2. The germline V gene has CDR1 SEHNR and CDR2 FQNEAQ (reference sequence). V trimming: 5 bases; J trimming: 2 bases; junction bases outside the gene matches: 8. The CDR3 loop spans 16 amino acids. The CDR3 spells CASSAFSGGNTGELFF. CDR3 nucleotide sequence: TGTGCCAGCAGCGCCTTCTCGGGGGGTAACACCGGGGAGCTGTTTTTT.

V usage is TRBV7-2 and J usage is TRBJ2-1, with 9 bases matching TRBD1. This CDR3 spans 16 amino acids. The J segment lost 5 bases and the V segment lost 2 bases, leaving 7 bases of the junction unmatched. CDR1 SGHTA and CDR2 FQGNSA come from the germline V gene. The DNA for the CDR3 is TGTGCCAGCAGCTTAAAGGGACAGGGCCAGCACAATGAGCAGTTCTTC. It is translated as CASSLKGQGQHNEQFF. The full variable domain, its missing parts supplied by reference TRBV7-2 and TRBJ2-1, is GAGVSQSPSNKVTEKGKDVELRCDPISGHTALYWYRQSLGQGLEFLIYFQGNSAPDKSGLPSDRFSAERTGGSVSTLTIQRTQQEDSAVYLCASSLKGQGQHNEQFFGPGTRLTVL.

The chain employs TRBV6-6 and TRBJ1-6; 7 bases are a match to TRBD1. This CDR3 has 15 amino acids. Germline V gene lookup returns CDR1 MNHNY and CDR2 SVGAGI (reference sequence). V gave up 8 bases and J gave up 5 bases; unmatched junction bases: 9. The DNA of the CDR3 is TGTGCCAGCTGGGTAGGGGGCACTAATAATTCACCCCTCCACTTT. It specifies CASWVGGTNNSPLHF.

V gene TRBV18 combines with J gene TRBJ1-1; D possibly corresponds to TRBD1 (6 bases). The germline gives CDR1 KGHSH, CDR2 LQKENI. Deletions cut 2 bases from V and 7 bases from J, with 17 bases between. This CDR3 has 15 amino acids. CDR3 in DNA: TGTGCCAGCTCACCAGGGGCAGGGGAGATGGGTGAAGCTTTCTTT. Protein sequence: CASSPGAGEMGEAFF.

This sequence joins TRBV4-2 and TRBJ2-5, with 8 bases lining up with TRBD1. Germline V CDR1 and CDR2: LGHNA, YNFKEQ. The trim removed 1 base at V and 4 bases at J, leaving 11 bases unmatched. CDR3 length: 17 amino acids. The DNA of the CDR3 is TGTGCCAGCAGCCAAGCCGATAGAGGACAGGGAGGAGAGACCCAGTACTTC. It translates to CASSQADRGQGGETQYF.

The V and J genes are TRBV7-2 and TRBJ2-7; 8 bases line up with TRBD2. V lost 6 bases to trimming and J lost 4 bases; unmatched junction nucleotides: 8. The CDR3 loop spans 14 amino acids. Germline CDR1 reads SGHTA; CDR2 reads FQGNSA. The CDR3 sequence: CASSYTSGQYEQYF. CDR3 bases: TGTGCCAGCAGTTATACTAGCGGACAATACGAGCAGTACTTC.

V is TRBV4-1 and J is TRBJ2-2, with a weak D call TRBD1 (6 bases). Germline CDR1 reads MGHRA; CDR2 reads YSYEKL. Trimming pared 0 bases from V and 2 bases from J, leaving 13 bases between. This CDR3 has 17 residues. The CDR3 loop reads CASSQDRGGGNTGELFF. The CDR3 coding sequence is TGCGCCAGCAGCCAAGATCGCGGTGGGGGCAACACCGGGGAGCTGTTTTTT.